Listed here are 26 T cell receptor beta chains from one sample, sequenced in a study of blood T cells in healthy people across ages. It was with a sample-barcoded 5' primer and a J-beta primer mix that a second PCR of roughly 7 to 12 cycles was run. TCRdb fed the 5' RACE reads into MiXCR, producing one record per CDR3 protein. The data hold around 790,000 distinct CDR3 sequences, with 44% observed a single time. Input material: blood. The receptors derive from a man in his sixties in good health.

The chain carries TRBV5-1 and TRBJ2-7; 9 bases fit TRBD2. The CDR3 sequence is 15 residues long. V was pared by 4 bases and J by 0 bases, with 5 bases of the junction left unmatched. Germline CDR1 and CDR2: SGHRS and YFSETQ. The CDR3 DNA sequence: TGCGCCAGCAGCCGCGGGGGGGCCAGCTCCTACGAGCAGTACTTC. It translates to CASSRGGASSYEQYF. Full variable domain (rest looked up from reference TRBV5-1 and TRBJ2-7): KAGVTQTPRYLIKTRGQQVTLSCSPISGHRSVSWYQQTPGQGLQFLFEYFSETQRNKGNFPGRFSGRQFSNSRSEMNVSTLELGDSALYLCASSRGGASSYEQYFGPGTRLTVT.

In DNA, the CDR3 is TGTGCCAGCAGCCTAGGTGGGATACAGGGAACTAATGAAAAACTGTTTTTT. It translates to CASSLGGIQGTNEKLFF. V and J are TRBV7-9 and TRBJ1-4; TRBD1 might be the D (6 bases). Trimming took off 5 bases at V and 1 base at J, with 17 bases between the two ends. This CDR3 region has 17 residues. Germline CDR1 reads SEHNR; CDR2 reads FQNEAQ (reference sequence).

This clonotype came up a few times. V gene TRBV7-2 combines with J gene TRBJ2-7; a possible D gene is TRBD2 (7 bases). V lost 5 bases, J lost 2 bases, and 22 bases lay in between. CDR3 size: 17 residues. The germline V gene has CDR1 SGHTA and CDR2 FQGNSA. CDR3 sequence: CASSRDPRRGGAYEQYF. The CDR3 DNA reads as TGTGCCAGCAGCCGCGATCCCCGAAGAGGGGGGGCCTACGAGCAGTACTTC. Full variable domain (missing parts from reference TRBV7-2 and TRBJ2-7): GAGVSQSPSNKVTEKGKDVELRCDPISGHTALYWYRQSLGQGLEFLIYFQGNSAPDKSGLPSDRFSAERTGGSVSTLTIQRTQQEDSAVYLCASSRDPRRGGAYEQYFGPGTRLTVT.

J is TRBJ2-1 and V is TRBV6-6; D uncertain. Looked up from germline, CDR1 is MNHNY and CDR2 is SVGAGI (reference sequence). The CDR3 covers 14 residues. V gave up 2 bases and J gave up 4 bases, with 9 bases separating them. This chain's CDR3 is CASSYGPSYNEQFF. For the CDR3, the DNA is TGTGCCAGCAGTTACGGGCCATCGTACAATGAGCAGTTCTTC.

The chain couples TRBV4-1 to TRBJ2-1; TRBD2 might be the D (5 bases). The CDR3 has 16 amino acids. Looked up from germline, CDR1 is MGHRA and CDR2 is YSYEKL. V lost 0 bases and J 8 bases, leaving 17 bases between the germline ends. Here the CDR3 DNA reads TGCGCCAGCAGCCAAGATGCAGCAGGCCGCGGGTATGAGCAGTTCTTC. Encoded protein: CASSQDAAGRGYEQFF.

V and J are TRBV20-1 and TRBJ2-4, with 7 bases matching TRBD1. The DNA end lines up better with TRBJ2-7; the J call may be wrong. The CDR3 sequence is 14 residues long. Germline V lookup: CDR1 DFQATT, CDR2 SNEGSKA (reference sequence). The CDR3 DNA is TGCAGTGCTAGATTCCGGGGACAGACCTACGAGCAGTACTTC. Protein sequence: CSARFRGQTYEQYF.

The gene calls are TRBV20-1 and TRBJ2-4; 10 bases fit TRBD2. Near its end, the DNA agrees better with TRBJ2-7, so the J call may be wrong. The CDR3 is 14 residues long. The germline V gene encodes CDR1 DFQATT and CDR2 SNEGSKA (reference sequence). The CDR3 coding sequence is TGCAGTGCTAGTGTTCCTAGCGGGGGCTACGAGCAGTACTTC. It translates to CSASVPSGGYEQYF.

This clonotype was observed a few times. The J gene is TRBJ2-7, the V gene TRBV4-3; tentatively, D is TRBD2 (7 bases). Germline-derived CDR1 and CDR2 are LGHNA and YSLEER. Deletions cut 0 bases from V and 6 bases from J, with 15 bases between. The CDR3 consists of 15 residues. The CDR3 DNA is TGCGCCAGCAGCCAAGAGAGGGGGGGTTCGAGCGAGCAGTACTTC. As protein: CASSQERGGSSEQYF.

The chain carries TRBV15 and TRBJ2-3; D call uncertain. This CDR3 comprises 14 residues. Germline V gene lookup returns CDR1 LNHNV and CDR2 YYDKDF (reference sequence). The V gene lost 5 bases and the J gene lost 0 bases, with 9 bases spanning the gap. The CDR3 protein is CATSAETSTDTQYF. Written as DNA, the CDR3 is TGTGCCACCAGCGCGGAAACTAGCACAGATACGCAGTATTTT.

This chain joins TRBV11-2 and TRBJ2-2; the match to TRBD1 covers 7 bases. The CDR3 spans 15 residues. Germline V CDR1 and CDR2: SGHAT, FQNNGV. V lost 5 bases to trimming and J lost 1 base; unmatched junction nucleotides: 4. The CDR3 protein is CASSPDRENTGELFF. For the CDR3, the DNA is TGTGCCAGCAGCCCAGACAGGGAGAACACCGGGGAGCTGTTTTTT.

This clonotype was seen only a few times. The CDR3 reads CASSLWDRAFEQFF. CDR3 DNA sequence: TGTGCCAGCAGCTTGTGGGACAGGGCTTTTGAGCAGTTCTTC. The genes are TRBV5-5 and TRBJ2-1, with 9 nucleotides matching TRBD1. Germline V gene data show CDR1 as SGHKS and CDR2 as YYEKEE (reference sequence). V lost 1 base to trimming and J lost 9 bases; unmatched junction nucleotides: 5. The CDR3 covers 14 residues.

The J gene is TRBJ2-7, the V gene TRBV7-2; 11 bases agree with TRBD2. CDR3 length equals 15 residues. V was pared by 5 bases and J by 5 bases, with 8 bases of the junction left unmatched. CDR1 and CDR2 from the germline V gene are SGHTA and FQGNSA. The CDR3 loop reads CASSPLAGGLHEQYF. CDR3 coding DNA: TGTGCCAGCAGCCCTCTAGCGGGGGGCCTTCACGAGCAGTACTTC.

As concerns this clonotype: The conserved final phenylalanine or tryptophan is absent from the CDR3, which likely points to a read error. Because the CDR3's place on the DNA is in doubt, the DNA is left out and the CDR3 is given as listed by TCRdb. The chain recombines TRBV7-2 with TRBJ2-6; TRBD2 is the table's D call and was not checked against the DNA. Looked up from germline, CDR1 is SGHTA and CDR2 is FQGNSA. The CDR3 has 11 residues if both end residues are counted. The chain's CDR3 is CASSLPPGTSG.

The rearrangement links TRBV5-5 to TRBJ2-5; D may be TRBD1 (6 bases). The J call could be wrong; TRBJ2-7 is a better fit for the DNA end. Germline V gene lookup returns CDR1 SGHKS and CDR2 YYEKEE (reference sequence). CDR3 length: 14 residues. Here the CDR3 DNA reads TGTGCCAGCAGCTTGTTGGGGGCCAGCGGCGAGCAGTACTTC. It yields the protein CASSLLGASGEQYF.

A single count supports this clonotype. Compared with germline, one end of the junction differs, possibly owing to a read error. The chain has TRBV3-1 and TRBJ1-2, with TRBD1 as a possible D gene (5 bases). This CDR3 region has 13 residues. Germline CDR1 LGHDT, CDR2 YNNKEL (reference sequence). Here the CDR3 DNA reads TGTGCCAGTAGCCAGTGGGGGGACTGTGGCTACACCTTC. It is translated as CASSQWGDCGYTF.

The chain links TRBV4-3 to TRBJ2-3, with D perhaps TRBD1 (7 bases). The CDR3 contains 17 residues. Germline V gene sequence: CDR1 LGHNA, CDR2 YSLEER. V lost 0 bases and J lost 2, with 15 bases in between. In nucleotides, the CDR3 is TGCGCCAGCAGCCAAGATTCGGCCAGGGGGGTCACAGATACGCAGTATTTT. Amino acid sequence: CASSQDSARGVTDTQYF.

This clonotype has more than one count but fewer than ten. The V gene is TRBV6-5, the J gene TRBJ2-5, with D possibly called TRBD1 or TRBD2 (6 bases each). The ends were cut back, 0 bases at V and 1 base at J, with 9 bases in the middle. Germline values: CDR1 MNHEY, CDR2 SVGAGI. There are 15 residues in the CDR3. The CDR3 DNA sequence: TGTGCCAGCAGTTACTCCCGGGGGCCCCAAGAGACCCAGTACTTC. Its protein is CASSYSRGPQETQYF.

This clonotype turned up a few times. The chain combines TRBV5-6 with TRBJ2-1; D unresolved. The CDR3 has 15 residues. Trimming cost V 1 base and J 3 bases, with 11 bases left between them. Germline V CDR1 and CDR2: SGHDT, YYEEEE. CDR3 DNA: TGTGCCAGCAGCTTGTGGGTCCAAATCTACAATGAGCAGTTCTTC. Translating gives CASSLWVQIYNEQFF.

This clonotype was observed a handful of times. The genes are TRBV12-3 or TRBV12-4 and TRBJ2-1; D is possibly TRBD1 (6 bases). The CDR3 is made up of 12 amino acids. V was shortened by 7 bases and J by 7 bases, with 11 bases between the two germline ends. In DNA, the CDR3 is TGTGCCAGCAACACGGACAGTAATGAGCAGTTCTTC. It codes for CASNTDSNEQFF.

The chain carries TRBV6-5 and TRBJ2-5; TRBD2 aligns across 7 bases. Matching the DNA end better, TRBJ2-7 makes the J call doubtful. Per germline, CDR1 MNHEY and CDR2 SVGAGI. The CDR3 has 12 residues. The CDR3 DNA is TGTGCCAGCCCCCAGCGGGGCTACGAGCAGTACTTC. This translates into CASPQRGYEQYF.

The chain links TRBV11-2 to TRBJ2-3, with TRBD2 matching over 9 bases. V shed 4 bases and J 6 bases; nucleotides not matched to a gene: 5. The CDR3 has 14 residues. Germline V gene lookup returns CDR1 SGHAT and CDR2 FQNNGV. The CDR3 DNA sequence: TGTGCCAGCAGCTCGACTAGCGGCAGGGATACGCAGTATTTT. Protein product: CASSSTSGRDTQYF.

This chain connects TRBV25-1 to TRBJ1-4; D is undetermined. Germline-derived CDR1 and CDR2 are MGHDK and SYGVNS. V was pared by 6 bases and J by 4 bases, with 12 bases between. The CDR3 extends over 14 amino acids. The CDR3 sequence is CASRENQHNEKLFF. CDR3 DNA sequence: TGTGCCAGCAGGGAGAACCAACATAATGAAAAACTGTTTTTT.

The chain uses TRBV4-3 and TRBJ2-7; D call uncertain. Germline V gene sequence: CDR1 LGHNA, CDR2 YSLEER. The CDR3 loop spans 13 amino acids. Trimming cost V 0 bases and J 2 bases, with 5 bases left between them. CDR3 nucleotides: TGCGCCAGCAGCCAAGAGCGAGCCTACGAGCAGTACTTC. It encodes CASSQERAYEQYF.

V and J are TRBV20-1 and TRBJ2-7, with 8 bases matching TRBD2. In germline, CDR1 is DFQATT, CDR2 SNEGSKA (reference sequence). The CDR3 sequence is 13 residues long. The CDR3 loop is CSGGAGHSYEQYF. In nucleotides, the CDR3 is TGCAGCGGGGGGGCAGGCCACTCCTACGAGCAGTACTTC.

This rearrangement joins TRBV5-1 to TRBJ2-3; D uncertain. Germline V lookup: CDR1 SGHRS, CDR2 YFSETQ. The V and J ends lost 1 base and 1 base respectively, with 10 bases between them. The CDR3 consists of 15 residues. CDR3 nucleotide sequence: TGCGCCAGCAGCTTGAGGCTGGACCGCACAGATACGCAGTATTTT. Residues: CASSLRLDRTDTQYF.

The V gene is TRBV13, the J gene TRBJ2-7; 7 bases agree with TRBD1. V shed 4 bases, J shed 4 bases, and the junction held 10 bases outside the gene matches. The CDR3 has 15 amino acids. Germline CDR1 reads PRHDT; CDR2 reads FYEKMQ (reference sequence). The CDR3 bases are TGTGCCAGCAGCTCAGGGGGATTCCATTATTACGAGCAGTACTTC. Its protein product is CASSSGGFHYYEQYF.